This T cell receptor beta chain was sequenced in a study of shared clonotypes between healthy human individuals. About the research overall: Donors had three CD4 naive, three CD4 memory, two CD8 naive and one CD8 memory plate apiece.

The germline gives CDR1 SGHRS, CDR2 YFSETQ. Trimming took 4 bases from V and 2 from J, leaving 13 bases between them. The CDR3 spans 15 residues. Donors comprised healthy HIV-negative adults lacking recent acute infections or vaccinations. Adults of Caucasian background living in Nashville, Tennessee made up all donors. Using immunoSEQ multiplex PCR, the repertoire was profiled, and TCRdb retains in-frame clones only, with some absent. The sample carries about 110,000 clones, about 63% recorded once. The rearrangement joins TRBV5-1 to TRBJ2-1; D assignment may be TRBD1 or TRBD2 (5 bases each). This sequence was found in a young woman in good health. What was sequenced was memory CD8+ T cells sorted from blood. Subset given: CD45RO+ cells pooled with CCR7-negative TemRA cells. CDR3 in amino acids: CASSPGRPAYNEQFF. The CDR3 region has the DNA TGCGCCAGCAGCCCGGGACGCCCGGCCTACAATGAGCAGTTCTTC.